This is a list of T cell receptor beta chains from one sample in a study of T cell responses to AZD1222 COVID-19 vaccine. The table came from immunoSEQ multiplex PCR; TCRdb's copy has only in-frame clones and leaves some out. The repertoire includes some 120,000 clones, about 90% of them detected once, and around 8.2% sits in the top ten. Sequencing used peripheral blood, obtained 28 days after the second AZD1222 dose. The source of these receptors is an adult who received the AZD1222 COVID-19 vaccine. Both conserved end residues are trimmed from each CDR3. The D gene is left open where the match is weak.

V gene,D gene,CDR3 protein
TRBV19,.,ASSTTGSDEQY
TRBV28,TRBD1,ASSSDRGRRGGEAF
TRBV10-1,.,ASGNLEGTEAF
TRBV2,.,ASSVGGAGDGEKLF
TRBV7-8,.,ASTPQGASNQPQH
TRBV19,.,ASSRNTIY
TRBV5-6,.,ASSPTVHSTDTQY
TRBV6-5,TRBD1,ASRFRTGETQY
TRBV6-6,TRBD1,ASTNGQGGYT
TRBV6-1,TRBD1,ASSKGQGVQPQH
TRBV5-6,.,ASSFGQRSNEQF
TRBV3-1/TRBV3-2,.,ASSQDPGLSYEQY
TRBV7-2,TRBD1,ASSLGSDRRGTQPQH
TRBV5-8,.,ASFPTFAGALNQPQH
TRBV4-2,TRBD2,ASSQGLGLAQETQY
TRBV10-3,.,AISVGSDNEQF
TRBV7-8,.,ASSLEYNSPLH
TRBV19,.,ASSLVRGGGYT
TRBV9,.,ATSEGLHNSPLH
TRBV7-2,.,ASSLQGSNYGYT
TRBV7-2,.,ASSLQQNTEAF
TRBV19,.,ASKVRIRDYEQY
TRBV27,TRBD2,ASSSWTSRETQY
TRBV19,.,ASSIYGNPGNTIY
TRBV6-6,TRBD1,ASSPEGQGNTGELF
TRBV27,TRBD2,ASRTFSGGAGSYEQY
TRBV18,TRBD1,ASSVGQGRHTEAF
TRBV7-9,.,ASSLKDYGYT
TRBV18,.,ASSPSKGNQPQH
TRBV5-6,TRBD1,ASSRDRAVLSPLH
TRBV5-5,.,ASSSQSPSRVNQPQH
TRBV7-2,TRBD1,ASSFQWDSSYEQY
TRBV7-9,.,ASSPGGFFYSGNTIY
TRBV2,.,ASSEARSGAAEAF
TRBV19,.,ASKTDFEQF
TRBV6-5,TRBD1,ASETGGTEAF
TRBV2,TRBD2,ASSVGLAGVGDTQY
TRBV19,.,ASSKGTAFRGEQY
TRBV16,.,ASIALGLQGAF
TRBV5-1,.,ASSPLTQGDPYEQY
TRBV5-1,.,ASSRDQGTDTQY
TRBV7-2,TRBD1,ASILDRGSDTQY
TRBV13,.,ASSLPHGELF
TRBV7-9,.,ASSIRQDYNSPLH
TRBV18,.,ASSPLGRSADTQY